The 20 T cell receptor beta chains listed next were all sequenced from one sample in a study of cytomegalovirus exposure and HLA in healthy donors. The PCR was carried out with 60 Vbeta primers and 13 Jbeta primers. Method: immunoSEQ multiplex PCR; TCRdb's copy keeps in-frame clones and lacks some. In total, the table holds over 150,000 clones. Source material: PBMCs. These receptors came from a boy aged 5-17 years in good health and CMV-seronegative.

A note on this clone: Within the sample, other DNA sequences also encode this same CDR3. The chain employs TRBV7-9 and TRBJ2-1; TRBD1 matches at 7 bases. This CDR3 spans 15 amino acids. Looked up from germline, CDR1 is SEHNR and CDR2 is FQNEAQ (reference sequence). Losses at the gene ends were 5 bases for V and 7 bases for J; bases not matched to a gene: 11. The CDR3 DNA is TGTGCCAGCAGCGCCCAAGGGGGCGCGAGGAATGAGCAGTTCTTC. Translating it yields CASSAQGGARNEQFF.

The CDR3 sequence: CASRVGQYNSPLHF. DNA of the CDR3: TGTGCCAGCCGGGTGGGACAGTACAATTCACCCCTCCACTTT. The V gene is TRBV13, the J gene TRBJ1-6, with 7 bases that match TRBD1. V gave up 8 bases and J gave up 7 bases; unmatched junction bases: 8. Germline V gene lookup returns CDR1 PRHDT and CDR2 FYEKMQ (reference sequence). CDR3 length: 14 residues. Supplemented by reference TRBV13 and TRBJ1-6, the full variable domain reads AAGVIQSPRHLIKEKRETATLKCYPIPRHDTVYWYQQGPGQDPQFLISFYEKMQSDKGSIPDRFSAQQFSDYHSELNMSSLELGDSALYFCASRVGQYNSPLHFGNGTRLTVT.

This chain uses TRBV6-6 with TRBJ1-1; D remains ambiguous. Trimming shortened V by 4 bases and J by 1 base, and 10 bases separated the two germline ends. This CDR3 spans 14 amino acids. The germline CDR1 and CDR2 sequences are MNHNY and SVGAGI (reference sequence). The CDR3 reads CASSSLAANTEAFF. Here the CDR3 DNA reads TGTGCCAGCAGTTCCCTGGCGGCGAACACTGAAGCTTTCTTT.

The V and J genes are TRBV5-4 and TRBJ1-2; D is unclear. The CDR3 runs 15 residues. Germline V gene data show CDR1 as SGHNT and CDR2 as YYREEE (reference sequence). Deletions cut 6 bases from V and 3 bases from J, with 18 bases between. The CDR3, as DNA: TGTGCCAGCACTCGGCGGTCTGCCCCCTACTATGGCTACACCTTC. Its translation is CASTRRSAPYYGYTF.

This chain uses TRBV6-6 with TRBJ1-5, with TRBD1 matching over 10 bases. The CDR3 totals 16 residues. The junction had 5 bases not matched to a gene; V was cut back by 2 bases and J by 4 bases. CDR1 and CDR2 (germline): MNHNY, SVGAGI (reference sequence). CDR3 in DNA: TGTGCCAGCAGTTACCTTGGGACAGGGGAGAATCAGCCCCAGCATTTT. Encoded protein: CASSYLGTGENQPQHF.

V is TRBV30 and J is TRBJ2-7; 11 nucleotides agree with TRBD2. Unmatched junction bases numbered 6, after V lost 5 bases and J lost 6 bases. Germline loops: CDR1 GTSNPN, CDR2 SVGIG (reference sequence). The CDR3 loop spans 13 amino acids. The CDR3 DNA follows: TGTGCCTGGGGGACTAGCGGAGGGGGCGAGCAGTACTTC. Translating gives CAWGTSGGGEQYF.

This chain connects TRBV2 to TRBJ1-2; D gene unclear. Trimming removed 7 bases at V and 0 bases at J, with 9 bases between. Germline V lookup: CDR1 SNHLY, CDR2 FYNNEI. This CDR3 is 13 amino acids long. CDR3 bases: TGTGCCAGCACTGGAGAAGCTAACTATGGCTACACCTTC. Its protein product is CASTGEANYGYTF.

This sequence joins TRBV19 and TRBJ2-2, with 7 bases aligning to TRBD1. V shed 0 bases and J 1 base; nucleotides not matched to a gene: 5. The CDR3 spans 17 residues. Germline CDR1 reads LNHDA; CDR2 reads SQIVND (reference sequence). The CDR3 spells CASSIDPRQGNTGELFF. Here the CDR3 DNA reads TGTGCCAGTAGTATAGATCCGAGACAGGGGAACACCGGGGAGCTGTTTTTT. The variable domain in full, with the rest retrieved from reference TRBV19 and TRBJ2-2, is DGGITQSPKYLFRKEGQNVTLSCEQNLNHDAMYWYRQDPGQGLRLIYYSQIVNDFQKGDIAEGYSVSREKKESFPLTVTSAQKNPTAFYLCASSIDPRQGNTGELFFGEGSRLTVL.

The chain couples TRBV7-9 to TRBJ1-1; no clear D. CDR3 length equals 14 residues. Germline V gives CDR1 SEHNR, CDR2 FQNEAQ (reference sequence). V lost 5 bases and J 3 bases, leaving 13 bases between the germline ends. CDR3 loop: CASSAVVMDTEAFF. The CDR3 DNA reads TGTGCCAGCAGCGCGGTTGTAATGGACACTGAAGCTTTCTTT.

The chain has TRBV11-2 and TRBJ2-1, with D hard to call. The CDR3 is made up of 13 amino acids. Trimming removed 5 bases from V and 10 bases from J, with 15 bases in between. The germline V gene encodes CDR1 SGHAT and CDR2 FQNNGV. The CDR3 here is CASSTLTVAEQFF. CDR3 bases: TGTGCCAGCAGCACCCTGACTGTTGCGGAGCAGTTCTTC.

The J gene is TRBJ2-2, the V gene TRBV6-5; possible D gene TRBD1, 5 bases. The germline V gene encodes CDR1 MNHEY and CDR2 SVGAGI. The CDR3 consists of 14 residues. Trimming removed 2 bases at V and 1 base at J, with 5 bases between. The CDR3 DNA reads as TGTGCCAGCAGTTACAGGGGGAACACCGGGGAGCTGTTTTTT. Its translation: CASSYRGNTGELFF.

The rearrangement uses TRBV2 and TRBJ1-2; perhaps TRBD1 as D (6 bases). V lost 6 bases and J 8 bases, leaving 16 bases between the germline ends. The CDR3 runs 13 residues. Germline V gives CDR1 SNHLY, CDR2 FYNNEI. In DNA form, the CDR3 reads TGTGCCAGCAGCGGGGACACGGTTTCAGGCTACACCTTC. Protein product: CASSGDTVSGYTF. Drawing the rest from reference TRBV2 and TRBJ1-2, the complete variable domain is EPEVTQTPSHQVTQMGQEVILRCVPISNHLYFYWYRQILGQKVEFLVSFYNNEISEKSEIFDDQFSVERPDGSNFTLKIRSTKLEDSAMYFCASSGDTVSGYTFGSGTRLTVV.

The chain uses TRBV4-3 and TRBJ2-7; D is unclear. Between the trimmed V and J ends, which lost 1 base and 2 bases, there was a span of 12 bases. The germline CDR1 and CDR2 sequences are LGHNA and YSLEER. The CDR3 loop spans 15 amino acids. CDR3 sequence reads: CASSQGRGRAYEQYF. DNA for the CDR3: TGCGCCAGCAGCCAAGGTCGAGGCAGAGCCTACGAGCAGTACTTC.

The CDR3 region has the DNA TGTGCCAGCAGTTCAACCAGGGGTTTGGCCCAAGAGACCCAGTACTTC. Translating it yields CASSSTRGLAQETQYF. The chain links TRBV27 to TRBJ2-5, with a weak D call TRBD1 (6 bases). Germline V gene data show CDR1 as MNHEY and CDR2 as SMNVEV (reference sequence). V was cut by 4 bases and J by 1 base, with 16 bases left in between. This CDR3 comprises 16 residues.

This chain links TRBV5-1 with TRBJ1-1, with 7 bases lining up with TRBD1. The CDR3 spans 15 residues. CDR1 and CDR2 from the germline V gene are SGHRS and YFSETQ. The ends lost 4 bases at V and 3 bases at J; junction bases unmatched: 9. This CDR3 is CASSRSRTGYTEAFF. The DNA for the CDR3 is TGCGCCAGCAGCCGATCTAGGACAGGCTACACTGAAGCTTTCTTT.

The gene calls are TRBV18 and TRBJ1-1; D ambiguous. V was cut by 5 bases and J by 5 bases, with 18 bases left in between. The CDR3 length is 15 residues. Germline V lookup: CDR1 KGHSH, CDR2 LQKENI. For the CDR3, the DNA is TGTGCCAGCTCAACCGGACCTGGATGGAGGACTGAAGCTTTCTTT. Protein product: CASSTGPGWRTEAFF.

The chain employs TRBV5-1 and TRBJ2-1; 16 nucleotides agree with TRBD2. Germline loops: CDR1 SGHRS, CDR2 YFSETQ. The CDR3 has 19 amino acids. The V gene end was trimmed by 3 bases and the J gene end by 2 bases; junction bases not matched to a gene: 8. CDR3 coding DNA: TGCGCCAGCAGCTCCCGCGGGACTAGCGGGGGGGGACCCTACAATGAGCAGTTCTTC. This translates into CASSSRGTSGGGPYNEQFF.

This chain joins TRBV19 and TRBJ1-2; unclear D gene. V was pared by 7 bases and J by 1 base, with 19 bases between. CDR1 and CDR2 (germline): LNHDA, SQIVND (reference sequence). The CDR3 is 16 amino acids. In DNA form, the CDR3 reads TGTGCCAGTAAGGAGGGAGTCATGACGATTAACTATGGCTACACCTTC. Encoded protein: CASKEGVMTINYGYTF.

This chain joins TRBV29-1 and TRBJ1-1; 7 nucleotides align to TRBD1. CDR3 length equals 12 residues. Losses at the gene ends were 7 bases for V and 3 bases for J; bases not matched to a gene: 5. In germline, CDR1 is SQVTM, CDR2 ANQGSEA. The chain's CDR3 is CSANRGDTEAFF. In nucleotides, the CDR3 is TGCAGCGCTAACAGGGGTGACACTGAAGCTTTCTTT.

The rearrangement joins TRBV18 to TRBJ1-1; D not resolved. With 4 bases removed from V and 1 base from J, the gap between germline ends came to 13 bases. Germline loops: CDR1 KGHSH, CDR2 LQKENI. The CDR3 runs to 15 residues. CDR3 coding DNA: TGTGCCAGCTCACTAGAGAGGGTTGGGAACACTGAAGCTTTCTTT. It translates to CASSLERVGNTEAFF.